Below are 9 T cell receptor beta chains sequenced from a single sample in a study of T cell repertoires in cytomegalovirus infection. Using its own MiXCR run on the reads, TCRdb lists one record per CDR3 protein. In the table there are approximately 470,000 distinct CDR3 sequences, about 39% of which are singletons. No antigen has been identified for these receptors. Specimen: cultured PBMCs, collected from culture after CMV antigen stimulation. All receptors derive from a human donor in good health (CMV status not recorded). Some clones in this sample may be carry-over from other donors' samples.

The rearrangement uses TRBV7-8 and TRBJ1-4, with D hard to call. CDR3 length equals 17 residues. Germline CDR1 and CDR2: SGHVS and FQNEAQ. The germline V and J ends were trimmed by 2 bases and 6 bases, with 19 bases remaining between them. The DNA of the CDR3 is TGTGCCAGCAGCTTACGCCCCCGTACGGTGGTAGATGAAAAACTGTTTTTT. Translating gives CASSLRPRTVVDEKLFF. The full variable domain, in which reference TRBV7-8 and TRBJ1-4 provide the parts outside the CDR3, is GAGVSQSPRYKVAKRGQDVALRCDPISGHVSLFWYQQALGQGPEFLTYFQNEAQLDKSGLPSDRFFAERPEGSVSTLKIQRTQQEDSAVYLCASSLRPRTVVDEKLFFGSGTQLSVL.

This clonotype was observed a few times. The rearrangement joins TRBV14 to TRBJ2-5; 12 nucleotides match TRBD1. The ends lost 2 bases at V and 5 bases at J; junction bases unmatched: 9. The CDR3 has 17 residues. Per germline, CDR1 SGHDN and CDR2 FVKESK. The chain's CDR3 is CASSQRDRGRGGETQYF. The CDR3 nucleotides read TGTGCCAGCAGCCAACGGGACAGGGGGCGCGGCGGCGAGACCCAGTACTTC.

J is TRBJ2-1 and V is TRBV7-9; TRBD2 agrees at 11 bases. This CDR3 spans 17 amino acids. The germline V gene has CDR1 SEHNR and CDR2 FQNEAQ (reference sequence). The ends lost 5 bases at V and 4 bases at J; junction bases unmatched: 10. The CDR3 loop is CASSEVGGTSGYNEQFF. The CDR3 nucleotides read TGTGCCAGCAGCGAGGTAGGAGGGACTAGCGGATACAATGAGCAGTTCTTC.

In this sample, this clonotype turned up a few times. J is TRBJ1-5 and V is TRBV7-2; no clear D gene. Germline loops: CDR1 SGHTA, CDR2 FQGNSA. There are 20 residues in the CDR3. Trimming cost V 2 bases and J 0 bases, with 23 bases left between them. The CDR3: CASSLIGQLPTLYSNQPQHF. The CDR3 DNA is TGTGCCAGCAGCTTAATAGGGCAGTTACCGACCCTTTATAGCAATCAGCCCCAGCATTTT.

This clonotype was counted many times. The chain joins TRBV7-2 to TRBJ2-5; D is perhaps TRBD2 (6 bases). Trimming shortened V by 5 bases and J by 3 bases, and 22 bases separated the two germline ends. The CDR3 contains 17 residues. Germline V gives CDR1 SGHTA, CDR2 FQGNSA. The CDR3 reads CASSRDVWDSVEETQYF. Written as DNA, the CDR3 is TGTGCCAGCAGCCGGGATGTATGGGACTCAGTGGAAGAGACCCAGTACTTC.

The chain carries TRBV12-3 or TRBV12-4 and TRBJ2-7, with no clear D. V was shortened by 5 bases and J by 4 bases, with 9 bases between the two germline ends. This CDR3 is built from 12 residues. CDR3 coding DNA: TGTGCCAGCAGTGCTCCGGGTTACGAGCAGTACTTC. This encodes CASSAPGYEQYF.

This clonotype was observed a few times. The CDR3, as DNA: TGTGCCAGCAGCTTGGATGCTAGCGGGAGCGGCACAGATACGCAGTATTTT. It is translated as CASSLDASGSGTDTQYF. The chain employs TRBV7-9 and TRBJ2-3; 10 nucleotides agree with TRBD2. V lost 3 bases and J lost 1; bases outside the gene matches: 7. CDR3 length: 17 residues. The germline CDR1 and CDR2 sequences are SEHNR and FQNEAQ (reference sequence).

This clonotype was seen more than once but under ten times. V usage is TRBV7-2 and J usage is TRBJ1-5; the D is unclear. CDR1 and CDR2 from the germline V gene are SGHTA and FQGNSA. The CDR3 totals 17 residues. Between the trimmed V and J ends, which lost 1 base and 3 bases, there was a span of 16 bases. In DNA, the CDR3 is TGTGCCAGCAGCTTAGAGTATGGAGCCGGCCCCAATCAGCCCCAGCATTTT. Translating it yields CASSLEYGAGPNQPQHF.

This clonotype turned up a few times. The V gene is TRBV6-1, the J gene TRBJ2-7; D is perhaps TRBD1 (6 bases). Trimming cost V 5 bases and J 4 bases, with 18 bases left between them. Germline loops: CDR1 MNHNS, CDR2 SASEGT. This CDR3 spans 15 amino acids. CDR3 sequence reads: CASSRLGTQEYEQYF. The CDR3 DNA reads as TGTGCCAGCAGTCGTTTAGGGACACAGGAATACGAGCAGTACTTC.